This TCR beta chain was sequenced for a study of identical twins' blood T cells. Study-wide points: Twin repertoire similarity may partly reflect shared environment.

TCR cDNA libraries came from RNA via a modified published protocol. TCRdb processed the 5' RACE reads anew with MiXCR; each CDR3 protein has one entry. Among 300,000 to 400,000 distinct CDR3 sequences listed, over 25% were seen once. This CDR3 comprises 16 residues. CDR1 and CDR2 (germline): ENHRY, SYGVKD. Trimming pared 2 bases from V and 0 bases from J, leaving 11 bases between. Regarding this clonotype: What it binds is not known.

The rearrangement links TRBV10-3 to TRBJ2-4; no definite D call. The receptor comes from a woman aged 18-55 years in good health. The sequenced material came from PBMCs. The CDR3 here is CAISEGPPKAKNIQYF. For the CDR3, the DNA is TGTGCCATCAGTGAGGGACCCCCGAAAGCCAAAAACATTCAGTACTTC.